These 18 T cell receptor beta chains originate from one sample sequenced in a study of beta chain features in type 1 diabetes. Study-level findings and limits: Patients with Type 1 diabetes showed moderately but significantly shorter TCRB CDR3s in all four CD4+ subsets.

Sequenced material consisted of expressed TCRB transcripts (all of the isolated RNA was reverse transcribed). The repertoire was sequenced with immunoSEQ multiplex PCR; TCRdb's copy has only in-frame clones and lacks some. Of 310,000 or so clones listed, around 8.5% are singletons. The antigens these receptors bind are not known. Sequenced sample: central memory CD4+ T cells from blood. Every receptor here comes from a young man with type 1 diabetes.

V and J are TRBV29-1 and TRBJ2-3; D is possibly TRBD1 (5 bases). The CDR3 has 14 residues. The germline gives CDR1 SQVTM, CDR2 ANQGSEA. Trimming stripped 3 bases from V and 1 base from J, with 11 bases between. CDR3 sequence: CSVEGQYGTDTQYF. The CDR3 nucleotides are TGCAGCGTTGAGGGGCAGTACGGCACAGATACGCAGTATTTT.

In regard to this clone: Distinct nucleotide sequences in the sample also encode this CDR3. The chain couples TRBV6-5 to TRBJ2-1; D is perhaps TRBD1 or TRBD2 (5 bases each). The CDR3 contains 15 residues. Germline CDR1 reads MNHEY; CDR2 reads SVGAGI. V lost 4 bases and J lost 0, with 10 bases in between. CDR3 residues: CASSSPGGSYNEQFF. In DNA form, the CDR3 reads TGTGCCAGCAGTTCTCCTGGGGGCTCCTACAATGAGCAGTTCTTC.

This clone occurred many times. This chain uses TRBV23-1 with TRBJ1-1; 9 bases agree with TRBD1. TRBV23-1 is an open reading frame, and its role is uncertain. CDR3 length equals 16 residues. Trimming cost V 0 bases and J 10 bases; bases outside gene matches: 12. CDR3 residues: CASSQSLDRGTPGAFF. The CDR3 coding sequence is TGCGCCAGCAGTCAATCGTTGGACAGGGGCACTCCGGGAGCTTTCTTT.

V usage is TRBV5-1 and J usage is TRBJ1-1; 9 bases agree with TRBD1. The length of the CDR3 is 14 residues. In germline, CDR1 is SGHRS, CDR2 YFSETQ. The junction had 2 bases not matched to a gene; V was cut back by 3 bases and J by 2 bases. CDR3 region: CASSSGQGNTEAFF. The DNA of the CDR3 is TGCGCCAGCAGCTCGGGACAGGGAAACACTGAAGCTTTCTTT. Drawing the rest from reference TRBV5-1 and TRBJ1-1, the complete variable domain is KAGVTQTPRYLIKTRGQQVTLSCSPISGHRSVSWYQQTPGQGLQFLFEYFSETQRNKGNFPGRFSGRQFSNSRSEMNVSTLELGDSALYLCASSSGQGNTEAFFGQGTRLTVV.

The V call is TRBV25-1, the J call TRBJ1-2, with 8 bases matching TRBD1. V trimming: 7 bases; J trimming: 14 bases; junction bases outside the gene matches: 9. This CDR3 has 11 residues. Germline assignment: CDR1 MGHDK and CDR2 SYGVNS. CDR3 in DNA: TGTGCCAGCACCGGGACAGGCCGAGTTACCTTC. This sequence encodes CASTGTGRVTF.

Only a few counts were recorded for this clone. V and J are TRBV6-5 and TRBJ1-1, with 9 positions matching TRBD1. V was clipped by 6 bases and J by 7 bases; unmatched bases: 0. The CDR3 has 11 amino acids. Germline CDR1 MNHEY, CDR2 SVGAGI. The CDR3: CASRGQGEAFF. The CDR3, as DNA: TGTGCCAGCAGGGGACAGGGTGAAGCTTTCTTT.

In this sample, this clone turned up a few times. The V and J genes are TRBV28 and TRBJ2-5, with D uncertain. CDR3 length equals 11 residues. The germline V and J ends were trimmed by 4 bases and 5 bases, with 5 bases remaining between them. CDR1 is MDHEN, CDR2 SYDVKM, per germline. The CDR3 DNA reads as TGTGCCAGCAGTTATCGGGAGACCCAGTACTTC. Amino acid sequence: CASSYRETQYF.

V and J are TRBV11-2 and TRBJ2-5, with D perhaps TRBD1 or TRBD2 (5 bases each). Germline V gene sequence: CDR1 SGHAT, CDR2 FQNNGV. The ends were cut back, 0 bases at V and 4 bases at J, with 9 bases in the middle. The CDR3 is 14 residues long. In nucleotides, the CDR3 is TGTGCCAGCAGCTTAGATTTGGGGGTAGAGACCCAGTACTTC. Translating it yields CASSLDLGVETQYF.

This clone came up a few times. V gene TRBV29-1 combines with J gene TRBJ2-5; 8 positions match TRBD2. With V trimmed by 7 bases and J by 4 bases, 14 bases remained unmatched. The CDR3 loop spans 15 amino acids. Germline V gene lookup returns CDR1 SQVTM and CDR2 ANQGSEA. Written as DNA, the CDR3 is TGCAGCGGGGCTCCCCATCCGGGGGGGGGAGAGACCCAGTACTTC. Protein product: CSGAPHPGGGETQYF.

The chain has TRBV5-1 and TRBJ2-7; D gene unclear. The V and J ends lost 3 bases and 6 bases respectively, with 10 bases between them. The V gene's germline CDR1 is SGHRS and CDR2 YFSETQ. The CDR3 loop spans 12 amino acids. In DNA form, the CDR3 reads TGCGCCAGCAGCTCCTCACTCGCCGAGCAGTACTTC. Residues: CASSSSLAEQYF.

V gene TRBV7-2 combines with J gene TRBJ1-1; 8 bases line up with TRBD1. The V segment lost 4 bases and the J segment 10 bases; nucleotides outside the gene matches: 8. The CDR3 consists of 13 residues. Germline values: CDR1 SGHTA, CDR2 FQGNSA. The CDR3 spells CASSSGQGMVAFF. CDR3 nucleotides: TGTGCCAGCAGCTCTGGACAGGGTATGGTAGCTTTCTTT. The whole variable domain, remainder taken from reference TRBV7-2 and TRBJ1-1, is GAGVSQSPSNKVTEKGKDVELRCDPISGHTALYWYRQSLGQGLEFLIYFQGNSAPDKSGLPSDRFSAERTGGSVSTLTIQRTQQEDSAVYLCASSSGQGMVAFFGQGTRLTVV.

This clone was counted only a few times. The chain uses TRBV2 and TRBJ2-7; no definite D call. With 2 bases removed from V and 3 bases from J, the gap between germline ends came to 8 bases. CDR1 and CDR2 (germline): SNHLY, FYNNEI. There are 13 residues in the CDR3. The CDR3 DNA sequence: TGTGCCAGCAGTGAAAGGGCAATCTACGAGCAGTACTTC. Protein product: CASSERAIYEQYF.

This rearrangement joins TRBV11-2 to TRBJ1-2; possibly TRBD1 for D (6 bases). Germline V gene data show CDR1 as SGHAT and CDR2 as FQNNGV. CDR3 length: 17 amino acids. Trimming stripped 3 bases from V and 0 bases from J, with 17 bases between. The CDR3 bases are TGTGCCAGCAGCTTGGGGGCAGGGCTCCTAGCTAACTATGGCTACACCTTC. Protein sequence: CASSLGAGLLANYGYTF.

This CDR3 reads CASSIDHVRNTEAFF. CDR3 bases: TGTGCCAGCAGCATTGATCATGTGAGGAACACTGAAGCTTTCTTT. J is TRBJ1-1 and V is TRBV6-5; D is unresolved. Germline values: CDR1 MNHEY, CDR2 SVGAGI. The CDR3 is 15 amino acids. V gave up 6 bases and J gave up 1 base, with 15 bases separating them.

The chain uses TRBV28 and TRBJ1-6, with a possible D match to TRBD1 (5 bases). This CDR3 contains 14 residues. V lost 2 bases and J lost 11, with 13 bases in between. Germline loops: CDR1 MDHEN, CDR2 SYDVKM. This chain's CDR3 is CASSLQGTLPPLHF. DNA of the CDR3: TGTGCCAGCAGTTTACAGGGTACCCTTCCACCCCTCCACTTT.

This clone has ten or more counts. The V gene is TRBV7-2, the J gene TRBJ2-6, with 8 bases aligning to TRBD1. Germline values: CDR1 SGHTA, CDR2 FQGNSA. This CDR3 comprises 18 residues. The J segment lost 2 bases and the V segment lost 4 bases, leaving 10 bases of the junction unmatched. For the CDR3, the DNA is TGTGCCAGCAGCTCACAACAGGGGGAGGTACCTGGGGCCAACGTCCTGACTTTC. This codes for CASSSQQGEVPGANVLTF.

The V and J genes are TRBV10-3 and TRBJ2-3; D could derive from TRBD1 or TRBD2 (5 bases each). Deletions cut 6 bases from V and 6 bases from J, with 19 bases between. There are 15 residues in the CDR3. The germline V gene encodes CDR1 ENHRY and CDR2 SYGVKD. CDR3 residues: CAIRYGQGEVDTQYF. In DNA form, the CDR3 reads TGTGCCATCAGATATGGGCAGGGAGAAGTGGATACGCAGTATTTT.

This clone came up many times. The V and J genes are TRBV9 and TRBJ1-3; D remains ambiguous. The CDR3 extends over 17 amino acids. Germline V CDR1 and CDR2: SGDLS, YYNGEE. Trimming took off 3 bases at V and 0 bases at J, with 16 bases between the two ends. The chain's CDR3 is CASSGGHLRVSGNTIYF. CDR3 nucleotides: TGTGCCAGCAGCGGAGGCCACCTCAGAGTCTCTGGAAACACCATATATTTT.